This T cell receptor beta chain was recorded in a study of early T cells in non-severe SARS-CoV-2 infection. General observations from the study: Sequences matched to VDJdb favored anti-spike CD8 responses, while private and CD4 specificities were missed.

CDR1 is MNHNY, CDR2 SVGAGI, per germline (reference sequence). V was trimmed by 2 bases and J by 2 bases, leaving 10 bases between them. This CDR3 is 14 amino acids long. The library protocol tagged individual cDNA molecules with unique molecular identifiers. MiXCR, run by TCRdb on the 5' RACE reads, gives a single entry per CDR3 protein. The sample lists about 58,000 distinct CDR3 sequences, approximately 11% occurring once. Only a few counts were recorded for this clonotype. Its specificity is unknown. Sequenced: whole blood. The chain has TRBV6-6 and TRBJ2-7; TRBD1 or TRBD2 may be the D gene (5 bases each). This receptor was taken from an adult who was a healthcare worker with PCR-confirmed SARS-CoV-2 infection or an uninfected control (not recorded which). CDR3 protein: CASSYGGTAYEQYF. CDR3 sequence (DNA): TGTGCCAGCAGTTACGGGGGAACAGCCTACGAGCAGTACTTC.